The present TCR beta chain was sequenced within a study of blood T cell repertoires in COVID-19. Overall study: Samples of COVID-19 (acute and convalescent) were obtained from the United States, Italy and Spain.

Germline V lookup: CDR1 MNHEY, CDR2 SVGAGI. V was trimmed by 5 bases and J by 7 bases, leaving 14 bases between them. This CDR3 spans 14 amino acids. In the authors' workflow: Estimation of nucleated cell counts was performed using reference gene primer amplification. Measured with immunoSEQ multiplex PCR; TCRdb has only the in-frame clones, and not every one. Clone size and V and J calls were adopted from that table, with D and trimming inferred from the DNA. The top ten clones hold more than 3% of a sample with 150,000 or so clones, 80% to 90% of them seen once. This TCR came from a woman between 65 and 79 years old with acute or convalescent COVID-19. The V call is TRBV6-5, the J call TRBJ1-4; D might be TRBD1 (6 bases). The specimen sequenced was peripheral blood. CDR3 bases: TGTGCCAGCAGTATACAGGGATTCGGTGAAAAACTGTTTTTT. It specifies CASSIQGFGEKLFF.